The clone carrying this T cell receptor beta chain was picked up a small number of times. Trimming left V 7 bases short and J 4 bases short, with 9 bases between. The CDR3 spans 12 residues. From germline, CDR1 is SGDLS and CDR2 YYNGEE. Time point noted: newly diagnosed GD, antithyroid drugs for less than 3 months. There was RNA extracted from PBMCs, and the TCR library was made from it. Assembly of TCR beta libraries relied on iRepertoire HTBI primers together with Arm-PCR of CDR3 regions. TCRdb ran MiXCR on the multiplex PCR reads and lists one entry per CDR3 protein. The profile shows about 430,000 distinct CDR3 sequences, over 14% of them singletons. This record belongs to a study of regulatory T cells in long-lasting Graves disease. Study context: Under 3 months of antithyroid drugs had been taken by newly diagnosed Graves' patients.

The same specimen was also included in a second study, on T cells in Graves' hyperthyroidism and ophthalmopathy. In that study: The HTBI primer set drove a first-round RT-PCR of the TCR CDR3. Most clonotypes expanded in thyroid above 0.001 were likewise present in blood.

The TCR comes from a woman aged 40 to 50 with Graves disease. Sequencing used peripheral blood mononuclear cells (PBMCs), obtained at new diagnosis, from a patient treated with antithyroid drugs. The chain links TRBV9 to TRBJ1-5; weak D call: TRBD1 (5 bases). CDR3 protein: CASGAGNQPQHF. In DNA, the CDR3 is TGTGCCAGCGGGGCAGGGAATCAGCCCCAGCATTTT.